A selection of T cell receptor beta chains follows, all from one sample in a study of blood T cells in healthy people across ages. Each CDR3 protein is one row after TCRdb ran MiXCR on the 5' RACE reads. This sample yields more than 650,000 distinct CDR3 sequences, of which about a quarter are seen a single time; about 3% belongs to the top ten. The same sample was also used in a study of T cells of mothers and their children.

What was sequenced was blood. The receptors were gathered from a boy aged 10-17 years in good health. CDR3s include the opening cysteine and the closing phenylalanine or tryptophan. For some rows the clone size is stated as once, few or many, or as a class when expanded; others skip it.

abundance: .; j_gene: TRBJ2-7; v_gene: TRBV2; CDR3aa: CASSDEKVGVQYF
abundance: few; j_gene: TRBJ2-5; v_gene: TRBV3-1; CDR3aa: CASSQDLDRIGTTQYF
abundance: .; j_gene: TRBJ1-5; v_gene: TRBV12-3/TRBV12-4; CDR3aa: CASSFRHTSNQPQHF
abundance: .; j_gene: TRBJ2-5; v_gene: TRBV5-1; CDR3aa: CASSSLDGAETQYF
abundance: once; j_gene: TRBJ2-5; v_gene: TRBV3-1; CDR3aa: CASSQEAGAYTETQYF
abundance: .; j_gene: TRBJ2-5; v_gene: TRBV9; CDR3aa: CASSVAATDLGEQYF
abundance: .; j_gene: TRBJ2-3; v_gene: TRBV7-7; CDR3aa: CASSSGTPHTDTQYF
abundance: few; j_gene: TRBJ1-5; v_gene: TRBV6-2/TRBV6-3; CDR3aa: CASSYRQRGGQPQHF
abundance: few; j_gene: TRBJ2-3; v_gene: TRBV7-2; CDR3aa: CASSPVVVDTQYF
abundance: .; j_gene: TRBJ1-4; v_gene: TRBV11-2; CDR3aa: CASSSGISTGFTTNEKLFF
abundance: few; j_gene: TRBJ2-3; v_gene: TRBV3-1; CDR3aa: CASSLGLPLSTDTQYF
abundance: .; j_gene: TRBJ1-4; v_gene: TRBV6-1; CDR3aa: CASSLPAGGPEKLFF
abundance: .; j_gene: TRBJ2-7; v_gene: TRBV28; CDR3aa: CASQGARGYEQYF
abundance: .; j_gene: TRBJ2-1; v_gene: TRBV5-1; CDR3aa: CASSSQPHNEQFF
abundance: .; j_gene: TRBJ2-7; v_gene: TRBV28; CDR3aa: CASSLDTVAGSYEQYF
abundance: few; j_gene: TRBJ1-2; v_gene: TRBV15; CDR3aa: CATKPGVVRGYTF
abundance: few; j_gene: TRBJ2-7; v_gene: TRBV27; CDR3aa: CASSSRWGTRSYEQYF
abundance: .; j_gene: TRBJ1-5; v_gene: TRBV13; CDR3aa: CASSRQGYSNQPQHF
abundance: .; j_gene: TRBJ2-2; v_gene: TRBV29-1; CDR3aa: CSSGGPTGELFF
abundance: .; j_gene: TRBJ2-5; v_gene: TRBV24-1; CDR3aa: CATSDSGPAGETQYF
abundance: few; j_gene: TRBJ1-2; v_gene: TRBV7-9; CDR3aa: CASSLEGPGLYGYTF
abundance: few; j_gene: TRBJ2-5; v_gene: TRBV20-1; CDR3aa: CSARGPLAGWRETQYF
abundance: .; j_gene: .; v_gene: TRBV12-3/TRBV12-4; CDR3aa: CASSYRTGTGYNEQFF
abundance: .; j_gene: TRBJ2-3; v_gene: TRBV5-1; CDR3aa: CASHQTPDTSTDTQYF
abundance: few; j_gene: .; v_gene: TRBV5-5; CDR3aa: CASSLVSADEEQFF
abundance: .; j_gene: TRBJ2-6; v_gene: TRBV9; CDR3aa: CASSGPRRPGANVLTF
abundance: few; j_gene: TRBJ2-1; v_gene: TRBV29-1; CDR3aa: CSVEFWYNEQFF
abundance: .; j_gene: TRBJ2-7; v_gene: TRBV6-2/TRBV6-3; CDR3aa: CASRPDRLYEQYF
abundance: few; j_gene: TRBJ2-1; v_gene: TRBV2; CDR3aa: CASSDEMTSGGGEFF
abundance: .; j_gene: TRBJ2-6; v_gene: TRBV12-3/TRBV12-4; CDR3aa: CASSFSFLQGGSGANVLTF
abundance: few; j_gene: TRBJ1-1; v_gene: TRBV12-3/TRBV12-4; CDR3aa: CASSLGLPSEAFF
abundance: few; j_gene: TRBJ2-1; v_gene: TRBV20-1; CDR3aa: CSARAASGGYNEQFF
abundance: few; j_gene: TRBJ2-5; v_gene: TRBV6-6; CDR3aa: CASSYWTGVGETQYF
abundance: few; j_gene: TRBJ2-7; v_gene: TRBV29-1; CDR3aa: CSVEEGPGNTYEQYF
abundance: .; j_gene: TRBJ2-1; v_gene: TRBV5-4; CDR3aa: CASSVGTGSISYNEQFF
abundance: once; j_gene: TRBJ1-2; v_gene: TRBV13; CDR3aa: CASLRLAGLDGYPF
abundance: .; j_gene: TRBJ2-1; v_gene: TRBV29-1; CDR3aa: CSTPQGHYNEQFF
abundance: .; j_gene: .; v_gene: TRBV6-4; CDR3aa: CASSERGANEQFF
abundance: few; j_gene: TRBJ1-2; v_gene: TRBV19; CDR3aa: CASSRDGAIYGYTF
abundance: .; j_gene: TRBJ1-2; v_gene: TRBV10-3; CDR3aa: CAIGGRYGYTF
abundance: .; j_gene: TRBJ2-7; v_gene: TRBV29-1; CDR3aa: CSVVGGRLPYEQYF
abundance: .; j_gene: TRBJ1-5; v_gene: TRBV6-5; CDR3aa: CASSYSIRQPQHF
abundance: .; j_gene: TRBJ2-1; v_gene: TRBV5-1; CDR3aa: CASRAEGNEQFF
abundance: few; j_gene: TRBJ1-5; v_gene: TRBV28; CDR3aa: CASSLWTGGKPQHF